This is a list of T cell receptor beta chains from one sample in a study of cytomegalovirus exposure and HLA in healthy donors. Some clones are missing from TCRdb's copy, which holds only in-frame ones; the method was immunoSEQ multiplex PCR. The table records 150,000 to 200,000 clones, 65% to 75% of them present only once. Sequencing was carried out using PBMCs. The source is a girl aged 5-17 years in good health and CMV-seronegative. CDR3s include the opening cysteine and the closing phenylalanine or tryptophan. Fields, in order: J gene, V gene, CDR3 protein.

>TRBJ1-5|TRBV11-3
CASSRLGGQGVNQPQHF
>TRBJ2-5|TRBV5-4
CASSLPGSETQYF
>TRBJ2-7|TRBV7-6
CASSSRSSSYEQYF
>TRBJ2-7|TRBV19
CASSVPEKVYEQYF
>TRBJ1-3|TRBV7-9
CASSLKRGLYGDTIYF
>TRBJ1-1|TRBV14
CASSLPGTGVNTEAFF
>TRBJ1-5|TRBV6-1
CASRGQGFSNQPQHF
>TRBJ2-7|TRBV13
CASSLGSYLREQYF
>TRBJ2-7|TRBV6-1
CASSDPRTSGDSYEQYF
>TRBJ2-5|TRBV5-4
CASSRGAGVQETQYF
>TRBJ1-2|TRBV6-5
CASSEDSLYYGYTF
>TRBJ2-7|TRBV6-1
CASSPFEGGVEQYF
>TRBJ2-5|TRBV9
CASSVGGLQETQYF
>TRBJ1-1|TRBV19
CASSPGTEAFF
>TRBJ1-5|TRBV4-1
CASSHPPGGIGNQPQHF
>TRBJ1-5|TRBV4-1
CASSQGDRGSNQPQHF
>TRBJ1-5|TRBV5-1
CASSLDTGDNQPQHF
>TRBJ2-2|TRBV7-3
CASSLTGEVTGELFF
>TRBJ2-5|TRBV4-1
CASSQVKQGLETQYF
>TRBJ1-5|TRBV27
CASSLDRGSNQPQHF
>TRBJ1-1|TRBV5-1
CASSLGPSVNTEAFF
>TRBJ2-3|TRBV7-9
CASSFMTSGDTQYF
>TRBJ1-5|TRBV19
CASIAQGYSNQPQHF
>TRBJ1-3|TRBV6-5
CAVYEASIPGNTIYF